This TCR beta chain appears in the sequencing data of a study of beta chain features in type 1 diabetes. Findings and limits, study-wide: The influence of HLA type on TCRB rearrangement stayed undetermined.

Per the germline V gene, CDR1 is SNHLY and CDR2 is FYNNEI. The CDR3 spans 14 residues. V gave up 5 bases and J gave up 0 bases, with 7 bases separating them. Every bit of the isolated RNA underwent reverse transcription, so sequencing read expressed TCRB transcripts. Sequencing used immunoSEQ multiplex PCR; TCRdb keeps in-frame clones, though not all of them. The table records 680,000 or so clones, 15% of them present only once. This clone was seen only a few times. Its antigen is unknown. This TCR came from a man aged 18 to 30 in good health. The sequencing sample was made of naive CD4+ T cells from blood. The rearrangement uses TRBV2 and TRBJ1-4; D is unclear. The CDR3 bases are TGTGCCAGCAGTTCACGGGCAACTAATGAAAAACTGTTTTTT. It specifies CASSSRATNEKLFF.